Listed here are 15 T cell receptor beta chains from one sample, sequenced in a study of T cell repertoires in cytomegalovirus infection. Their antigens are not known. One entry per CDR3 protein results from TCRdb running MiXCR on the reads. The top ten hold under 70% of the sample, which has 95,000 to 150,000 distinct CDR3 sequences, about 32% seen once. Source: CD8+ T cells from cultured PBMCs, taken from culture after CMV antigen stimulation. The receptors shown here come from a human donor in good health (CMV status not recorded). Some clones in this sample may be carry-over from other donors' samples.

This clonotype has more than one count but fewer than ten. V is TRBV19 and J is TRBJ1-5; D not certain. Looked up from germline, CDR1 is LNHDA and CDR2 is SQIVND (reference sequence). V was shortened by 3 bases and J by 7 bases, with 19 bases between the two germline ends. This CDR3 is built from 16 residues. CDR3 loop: CASSISMWEGQQPQHF. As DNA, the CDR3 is TGTGCCAGTAGTATTTCTATGTGGGAGGGCCAACAGCCCCAGCATTTT. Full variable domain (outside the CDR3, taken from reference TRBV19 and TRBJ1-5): DGGITQSPKYLFRKEGQNVTLSCEQNLNHDAMYWYRQDPGQGLRLIYYSQIVNDFQKGDIAEGYSVSREKKESFPLTVTSAQKNPTAFYLCASSISMWEGQQPQHFGDGTRLSIL.

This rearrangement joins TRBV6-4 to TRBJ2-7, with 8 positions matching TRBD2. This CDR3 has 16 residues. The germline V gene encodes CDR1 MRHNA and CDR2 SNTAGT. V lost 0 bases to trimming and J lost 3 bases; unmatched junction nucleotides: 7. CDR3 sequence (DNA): TGTGCCAGCAGTGACTCGAGCGGGGGCCCCAACTACGAGCAGTACTTC. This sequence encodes CASSDSSGGPNYEQYF.

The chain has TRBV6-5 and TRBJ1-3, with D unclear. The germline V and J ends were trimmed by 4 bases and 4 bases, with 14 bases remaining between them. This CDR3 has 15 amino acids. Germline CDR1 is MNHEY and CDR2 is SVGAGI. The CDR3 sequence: CASSSYLMGGNTIYF. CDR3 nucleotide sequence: TGTGCCAGCAGTTCCTACCTTATGGGAGGAAACACCATATATTTT.

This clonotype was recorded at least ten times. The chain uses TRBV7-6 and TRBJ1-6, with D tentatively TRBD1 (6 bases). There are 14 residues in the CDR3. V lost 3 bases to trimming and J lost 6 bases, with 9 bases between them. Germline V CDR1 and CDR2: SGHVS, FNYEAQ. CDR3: CASSLGHFNSPLHF. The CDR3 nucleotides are TGTGCCAGCAGCTTGGGACACTTTAATTCACCCCTCCACTTT.

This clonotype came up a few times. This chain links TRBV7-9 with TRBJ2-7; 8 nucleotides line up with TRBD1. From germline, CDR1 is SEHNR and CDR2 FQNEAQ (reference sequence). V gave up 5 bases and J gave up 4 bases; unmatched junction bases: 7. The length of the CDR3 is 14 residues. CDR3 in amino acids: CASSLGQGWYEQYF. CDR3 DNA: TGTGCCAGCAGCCTAGGACAGGGCTGGTACGAGCAGTACTTC.

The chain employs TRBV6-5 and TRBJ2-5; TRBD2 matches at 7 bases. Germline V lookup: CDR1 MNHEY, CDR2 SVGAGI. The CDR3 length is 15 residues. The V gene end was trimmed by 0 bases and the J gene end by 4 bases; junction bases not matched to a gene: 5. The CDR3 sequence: CASSYSLGGGETQYF. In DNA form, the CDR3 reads TGTGCCAGCAGTTACTCCCTGGGGGGGGGAGAGACCCAGTACTTC.

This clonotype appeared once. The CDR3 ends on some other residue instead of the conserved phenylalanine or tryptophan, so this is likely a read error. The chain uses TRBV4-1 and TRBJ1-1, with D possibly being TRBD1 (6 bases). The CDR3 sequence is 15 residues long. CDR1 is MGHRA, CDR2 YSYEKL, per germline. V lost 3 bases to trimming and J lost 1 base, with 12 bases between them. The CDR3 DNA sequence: TGCGCCAGCAGCCACGAAGGGGGAGGGAACACTGAAGCTTTCTAT. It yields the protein CASSHEGGGNTEAFY.

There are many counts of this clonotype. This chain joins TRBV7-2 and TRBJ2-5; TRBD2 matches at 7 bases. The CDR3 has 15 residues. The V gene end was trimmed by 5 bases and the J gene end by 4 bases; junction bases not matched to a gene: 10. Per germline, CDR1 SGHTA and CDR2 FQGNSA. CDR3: CASSLGRGGGETQYF. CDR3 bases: TGTGCCAGCAGCCTAGGGCGTGGGGGGGGAGAGACCCAGTACTTC.

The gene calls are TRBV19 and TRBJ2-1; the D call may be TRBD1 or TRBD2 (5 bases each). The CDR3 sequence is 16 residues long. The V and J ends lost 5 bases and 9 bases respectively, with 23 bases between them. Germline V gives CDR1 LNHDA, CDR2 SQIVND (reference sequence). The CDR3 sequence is CASSSGGPPIGSEQFF. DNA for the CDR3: TGTGCCAGTAGTTCTGGGGGTCCGCCTATAGGGAGTGAGCAGTTCTTC.

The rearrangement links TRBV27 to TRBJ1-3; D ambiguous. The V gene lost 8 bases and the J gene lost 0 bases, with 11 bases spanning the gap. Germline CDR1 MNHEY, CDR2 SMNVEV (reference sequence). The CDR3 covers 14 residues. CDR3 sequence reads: CASRSGSSGNTIYF. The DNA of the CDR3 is TGTGCCAGCCGGTCGGGCAGCTCTGGAAACACCATATATTTT.

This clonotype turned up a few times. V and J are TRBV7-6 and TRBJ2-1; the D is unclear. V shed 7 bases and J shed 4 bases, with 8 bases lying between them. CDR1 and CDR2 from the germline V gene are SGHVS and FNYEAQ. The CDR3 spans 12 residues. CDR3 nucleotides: TGTGCCAGCACCCGGAATTACAATGAGCAGTTCTTC. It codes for CASTRNYNEQFF.

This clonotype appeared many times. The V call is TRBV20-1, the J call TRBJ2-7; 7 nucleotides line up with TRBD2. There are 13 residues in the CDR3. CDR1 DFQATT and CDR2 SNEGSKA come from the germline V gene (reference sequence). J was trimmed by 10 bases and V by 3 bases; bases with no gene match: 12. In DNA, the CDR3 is TGCAGTGCTAGTCTACCCGGGGGGTCCGGACAGTACTTC. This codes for CSASLPGGSGQYF.

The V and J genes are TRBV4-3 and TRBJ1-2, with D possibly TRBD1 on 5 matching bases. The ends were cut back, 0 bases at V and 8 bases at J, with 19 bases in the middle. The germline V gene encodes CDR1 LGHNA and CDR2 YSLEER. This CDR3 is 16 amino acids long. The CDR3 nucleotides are TGCGCCAGCAGCCAAGATCGGGGCAGCATCTGGATCGGCTACACCTTC. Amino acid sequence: CASSQDRGSIWIGYTF.

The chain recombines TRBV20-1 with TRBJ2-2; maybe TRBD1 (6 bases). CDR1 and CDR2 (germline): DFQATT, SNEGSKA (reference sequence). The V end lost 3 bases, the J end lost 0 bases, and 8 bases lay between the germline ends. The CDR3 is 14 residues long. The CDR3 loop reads CSARDSSNTGELFF. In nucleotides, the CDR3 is TGCAGTGCTAGGGACAGTTCGAACACCGGGGAGCTGTTTTTT.

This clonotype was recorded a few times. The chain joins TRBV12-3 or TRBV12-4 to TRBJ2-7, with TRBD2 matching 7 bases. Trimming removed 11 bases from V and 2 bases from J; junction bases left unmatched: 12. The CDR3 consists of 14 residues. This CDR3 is CAGTPAGSAYEQYF. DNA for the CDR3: TGTGCCGGCACTCCAGCGGGAAGTGCCTACGAGCAGTACTTC.